This T cell receptor (beta chain) derives from a study of T cell responses to AZD1222 COVID-19 vaccine. Clones were sequenced by immunoSEQ multiplex PCR, and TCRdb holds only the in-frame ones, with some missing. The table includes tens of thousands of clones, 70% to 80% detected once. Study-level results: Repertoires were sampled only after the peak T cell response. Spike-wide coverage was observed for vaccine-associated CD4 TCRs, with dominant responses at 160-218 and 743-854.

About this clone itself: Its antigen is as yet unknown.

The source of this sequence is an adult who received the AZD1222 COVID-19 vaccine. This sample comprised peripheral blood, obtained 28 days after the second AZD1222 dose.

DNA of the CDR3: TGTGCCAGCAGCCAAGATTTAGCCAGTGACTATGGCTACACCTTC. This codes for CASSQDLASDYGYTF. The chain carries TRBV3-1 (or the pseudogene TRBV3-2) and TRBJ1-2; no reliable D call. Germline-derived CDR1 and CDR2 are LGHDT and YNNKEL (reference sequence). Trimming shortened V by 0 bases and J by 3 bases, and 11 bases separated the two germline ends. The CDR3 covers 15 residues.